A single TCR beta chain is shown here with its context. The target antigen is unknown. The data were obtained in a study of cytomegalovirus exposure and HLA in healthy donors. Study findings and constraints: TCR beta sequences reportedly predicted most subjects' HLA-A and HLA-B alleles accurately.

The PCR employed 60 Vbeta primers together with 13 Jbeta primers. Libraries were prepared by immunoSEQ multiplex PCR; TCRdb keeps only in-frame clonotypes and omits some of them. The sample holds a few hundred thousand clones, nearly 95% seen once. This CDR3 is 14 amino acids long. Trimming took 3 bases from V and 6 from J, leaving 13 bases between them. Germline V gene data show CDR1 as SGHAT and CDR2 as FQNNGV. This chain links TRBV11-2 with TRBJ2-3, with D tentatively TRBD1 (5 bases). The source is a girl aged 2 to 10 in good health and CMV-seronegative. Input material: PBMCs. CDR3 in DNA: TGTGCCAGCAGCTTTGCCAGGGCAGCCGATACGCAGTATTTT. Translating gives CASSFARAADTQYF.